Following are 4 T cell receptor beta chains from one sample sequenced in a study of lymphopenia after photon versus proton radiotherapy. Assay used: immunoSEQ multiplex PCR; TCRdb lists only in-frame clones, some missing. The sample includes 160,000 or so clones, approximately 90% of them seen just once. Here the sequenced sample was peripheral blood, taken from a patient treated with photon-based radiotherapy. The receptors were sampled from a man over 45 with gastric cancer.

This rearrangement joins TRBV19 to TRBJ1-1; no reliable D call. V lost 9 bases and J lost 1, with 15 bases in between. The CDR3 has 14 residues. Germline-derived CDR1 and CDR2 are LNHDA and SQIVND (reference sequence). CDR3 sequence (DNA): TGTGCCAGCCGTAGTACCGCCTGGAACACTGAAGCTTTCTTT. This sequence encodes CASRSTAWNTEAFF.

This rearrangement joins TRBV7-9 to TRBJ2-7, with 7 nucleotides matching TRBD1. The V gene's germline CDR1 is SEHNR and CDR2 FQNEAQ (reference sequence). The CDR3 contains 14 residues. After removal of 5 bases from V and 3 bases from J, the junction contained 7 bases not matched to a gene. CDR3 protein: CASSPPGQNYEQYF. CDR3 coding DNA: TGTGCCAGCAGCCCACCGGGACAGAACTACGAGCAGTACTTC.

This clone was recorded once. The J gene is TRBJ1-2, the V gene TRBV6-5, with D perhaps matching TRBD1 (6 bases). Germline-derived CDR1 and CDR2 are MNHEY and SVGAGI. V lost 6 bases to trimming and J lost 6 bases, with 14 bases between them. The CDR3 is 13 amino acids. Written as DNA, the CDR3 is TGTGCCAGCAGCAAAGGACAGTACGATGGCTACACCTTC. Protein: CASSKGQYDGYTF.

Only a few counts were recorded for this clone. V gene TRBV6-1 combines with J gene TRBJ1-2; 8 positions match TRBD1. J was trimmed by 8 bases and V by 2 bases; bases with no gene match: 4. This CDR3 is built from 13 residues. The germline CDR1 and CDR2 sequences are MNHNS and SASEGT. The CDR3 coding sequence is TGTGCCAGCAGTGAACAGGGGGCTGAAGGCTACACCTTC. Translating gives CASSEQGAEGYTF.